This T cell receptor beta chain was recovered during a study of response to subunit inactivated influenza vaccine. Study results and caveats: That few new T cells are recruited by each seasonal influenza vaccination was the authors' suggestion.

TCRdb reprocessed the RT-PCR reads with MiXCR, giving one entry per CDR3 protein. The sample holds roughly 520,000 distinct CDR3 sequences, 25% seen once. On this clonotype itself: Its antigen is still unknown.

Here the sequenced sample was CD4+ T cells sorted from PBMCs, taken roughly 5 days after vaccination. This clonotype originated in a man over 45 who received an inactivated influenza vaccine.

The CDR3 loop is CASSQEPPTAQYF. The CDR3 DNA sequence: TGTGCCAGCAGCCAAGAACCCCCTACGGCCCAGTACTTC. This chain joins TRBV3-1 and TRBJ2-5; unclear D gene. CDR3 size: 13 residues. CDR1 and CDR2 from the germline V gene are LGHDT and YNNKEL (reference sequence). V lost 0 bases, J lost 9 bases, and 11 bases lay in between.